The T cell receptor (beta chain) under discussion was sequenced for a study of T cell responses to AZD1222 COVID-19 vaccine. Study-wide results and limits: Increases in Spike-specific TCR breadth and depth were seen after two AZD1222 doses. In a largely white British group with more females than males, clonal diversity was possibly underestimated.

The method was immunoSEQ multiplex PCR; TCRdb's version includes in-frame clones alone and lacks a portion of them. This sample has roughly 50,000 clones; roughly 90% occur once, and the top ten carry about 2%. Concerning this clone: Its antigen is not known.

Germline V lookup: CDR1 LNHNV, CDR2 YYDKDF (reference sequence). This CDR3 comprises 12 residues. Trimming removed 0 bases at V and 12 bases at J, with 9 bases between. The chain couples TRBV15 to TRBJ2-1; D uncertain. Sequences were derived from peripheral blood, sampled on day 0 of AZD1222 vaccination. The TCR was taken from an adult in good health. CDR3 DNA sequence: TGTGCCACCAGCAGAGACGCCCCCCCGCAGTTCTTC. Its protein is CATSRDAPPQFF.